This T cell receptor (beta chain) came from a study of cytomegalovirus exposure and HLA in healthy donors. As for this clone: What it binds is not known.

V shed 0 bases and J 4 bases; nucleotides not matched to a gene: 5. Germline V lookup: CDR1 WNHNN, CDR2 SYGVQD (reference sequence). This CDR3 region has 16 residues. Points from the study as a whole: A reported reduction in N-insertions relative to the 666-donor mean was seen in an Asian-associated ancestry cluster in a later analysis. CMV serostatus was the only immune exposure information that was available.

60 Vbeta and 13 Jbeta primers were used in PCR. Profiling relied on immunoSEQ multiplex PCR, and the TCRdb table lists in-frame clones only, not all of them. Among 100,000 to 150,000 clones listed, 60% to 80% were seen once. The source material was PBMCs. This sequence was found in a man aged 50 to 59 in good health and CMV-seropositive. The chain has TRBV10-1 and TRBJ2-3; TRBD1 aligns across 9 bases. The CDR3, as DNA: TGCGCCAGCAGTGAGTCCCCGGGACAGGGCGCAGATACGCAGTATTTT. Protein product: CASSESPGQGADTQYF.